Shown below are 22 T cell receptor beta chains from a single sample sequenced in a study of shared clonotypes between healthy human individuals. Some clones are missing from TCRdb's copy, which holds only in-frame ones; the method was immunoSEQ multiplex PCR. The profile shows approximately 440,000 clones, over 60% of them singletons. Input material: PBMCs. These receptors all stem from a middle-aged woman in good health. Some clones in this sample may be carry-over from other donors' samples.

The chain joins TRBV7-8 to TRBJ1-5; 10 bases agree with TRBD1. After removal of 5 bases from V and 5 bases from J, the junction contained 6 bases not matched to a gene. The CDR3 is made up of 15 amino acids. CDR1 SGHVS and CDR2 FQNEAQ come from the germline V gene. The DNA for the CDR3 is TGTGCCAGCAGCGCGGGACAGGGGTATGATCAGCCCCAGCATTTT. It is translated as CASSAGQGYDQPQHF.

The chain uses TRBV5-4 and TRBJ2-3; 9 bases align to TRBD2. CDR1 is SGHNT, CDR2 YYREEE, per germline (reference sequence). The CDR3 is 13 amino acids. J lost 4 bases, V lost 6 bases, and 3 bases had no gene match. The CDR3 is CASNLAGSDTQYF. The CDR3 DNA follows: TGTGCCAGCAATCTAGCGGGGTCAGATACGCAGTATTTT.

In the case of this clone: Since a much larger clone is just one base distant, this may be a read error. The V and J genes are TRBV10-1 and TRBJ2-1; TRBD2 agrees at 9 bases. V was clipped by 8 bases and J by 5 bases; unmatched bases: 10. The length of the CDR3 is 15 residues. Germline-derived CDR1 and CDR2 are WNHNN and SYGVQD (reference sequence). The CDR3 DNA reads TGCGCCAGCGGTGCCCTAGCGGGATCGGACAATGAGCAGTTCTTC. Encoded protein: CASGALAGSDNEQFF.

Regarding this clone: Within the sample, other DNA sequences also encode this same CDR3. The chain combines TRBV6-4 with TRBJ2-5, with 11 bases lining up with TRBD2. Germline CDR1 reads MRHNA; CDR2 reads SNTAGT. V lost 4 bases to trimming and J lost 1 base; unmatched junction nucleotides: 2. This CDR3 comprises 15 residues. CDR3 nucleotides: TGTGCCAGCAGTGGGACTAGCGGGCCCCAAGAGACCCAGTACTTC. It translates to CASSGTSGPQETQYF.

The V gene is TRBV18, the J gene TRBJ2-7; TRBD2 matches 8 bases. The CDR3 is 16 residues long. Trimming removed 0 bases from V and 6 bases from J; junction bases left unmatched: 10. Germline V gives CDR1 KGHSH, CDR2 LQKENI. The DNA of the CDR3 is TGTGCCAGCTCACCACCGGGTACGGGAGGGTCGGGCGAGCAGTACTTC. Amino acids: CASSPPGTGGSGEQYF.

For this clone: Since a far larger clone is one base different, this is likely a read error. The chain is built from TRBV6-6 and TRBJ2-7; TRBD1 matches at 9 bases. With 8 bases clipped from V and 4 bases from J, the junction kept 3 bases outside the gene matches. This CDR3 spans 12 amino acids. CDR1 MNHNY and CDR2 SVGAGI come from the germline V gene (reference sequence). The CDR3 protein is CASGTGTYEQYF. In DNA, the CDR3 is TGTGCCAGCGGGACAGGGACGTACGAGCAGTACTTC.

J is TRBJ1-2 and V is TRBV6-6, with D tentatively TRBD1 (5 bases). This CDR3 is built from 14 residues. The germline CDR1 and CDR2 sequences are MNHNY and SVGAGI (reference sequence). Trimming left V 2 bases short and J 8 bases short, with 15 bases between. In DNA, the CDR3 is TGTGCCAGCAGTTACGAGACGACAGTAAAAGGCTACACCTTC. Translation gives CASSYETTVKGYTF.

This chain links TRBV9 with TRBJ2-1, with D perhaps TRBD2 (6 bases). Germline assignment: CDR1 SGDLS and CDR2 YYNGEE. This CDR3 comprises 15 residues. Trimming removed 0 bases from V and 5 bases from J, with 12 bases in between. The CDR3 DNA follows: TGTGCCAGCAGCGTAGCTGGAGGGGCTAACAATGAGCAGTTCTTC. This encodes CASSVAGGANNEQFF.

As to this clone: Given a far larger clone just one base away, this is likely a sequencing read error. This same CDR3 is encoded by further DNA sequences in the sample. The chain uses TRBV6-4 and TRBJ2-3, with TRBD2 identical over 11 bases. CDR1 and CDR2 from the germline V gene are MRHNA and SNTAGT. CDR3 length: 14 residues. The CDR3 loop reads CASSLAGETDTQYF. The CDR3 DNA reads TGTGCCAGTTCACTAGCGGGAGAAACAGACACGCAGTATTTT.

This chain links TRBV18 with TRBJ2-5, with D possibly being TRBD1 (6 bases). The CDR3 is made up of 15 amino acids. Germline lookup yields CDR1 KGHSH and CDR2 LQKENI. Trimming pared 6 bases from V and 5 bases from J, leaving 19 bases between. The CDR3: CASSQPGQAPETQYF. Here the CDR3 DNA reads TGTGCCAGCTCCCAACCGGGACAAGCCCCGGAGACCCAGTACTTC.

This clone was seen repeatedly, ten times or more. This sample also contains other DNA sequences that code for the same CDR3. This rearrangement joins TRBV30 to TRBJ1-6; tentative D call: TRBD1 (6 bases). The CDR3 consists of 15 residues. Deletions cut 1 base from V and 4 bases from J, with 11 bases between. From germline, CDR1 is GTSNPN and CDR2 SVGIG (reference sequence). CDR3 DNA: TGTGCCTGGAGTGGTCGGACAGCTTATAATTCACCCCTCCACTTT. Its translation is CAWSGRTAYNSPLHF.

In this sample, this clone turned up once. The rearrangement links TRBV19 to TRBJ1-2, with 10 nucleotides matching TRBD1. Germline values: CDR1 LNHDA, CDR2 SQIVND (reference sequence). V trimming: 3 bases; J trimming: 7 bases; junction bases outside the gene matches: 8. This CDR3 is built from 15 residues. The CDR3: CASSISTGGLLGYTF. The CDR3 nucleotides are TGTGCCAGTAGTATTTCGACAGGGGGCCTCCTTGGCTACACCTTC.

This chain links TRBV4-1 with TRBJ1-1; D perhaps matches TRBD1 (6 bases). Germline V lookup: CDR1 MGHRA, CDR2 YSYEKL. Trimming removed 4 bases from V and 5 bases from J, with 17 bases in between. There are 15 residues in the CDR3. CDR3 region: CASSPAPRGRTEAFF. The CDR3 DNA reads TGCGCCAGCAGCCCCGCCCCGCGGGGGCGAACTGAAGCTTTCTTT.

The rearrangement uses TRBV15 and TRBJ1-1, with D unclear. Germline CDR1 and CDR2: LNHNV and YYDKDF (reference sequence). The CDR3 spans 15 residues. V gave up 0 bases and J gave up 1 base, with 9 bases separating them. CDR3 DNA sequence: TGTGCCACCAGCAGAGATGGAGGAGCGAACACTGAAGCTTTCTTT. As protein: CATSRDGGANTEAFF.

This chain uses TRBV19 with TRBJ1-5, with a tentative D call TRBD1 (6 bases). V lost 7 bases and J 2 bases, leaving 15 bases between the germline ends. Germline values: CDR1 LNHDA, CDR2 SQIVND (reference sequence). The CDR3 covers 15 residues. The CDR3 DNA follows: TGTGCCAGTACCTTCGACAGGAGGGGCAATCAGCCCCAGCATTTT. It codes for CASTFDRRGNQPQHF.

The genes are TRBV10-3 and TRBJ2-7, with TRBD1 matching 8 bases. The CDR3 contains 13 residues. Losses at the gene ends were 0 bases for V and 6 bases for J; bases not matched to a gene: 1. CDR1 and CDR2 from the germline V gene are ENHRY and SYGVKD. The DNA of the CDR3 is TGTGCCATCAGTGAGTCGGGGACAGGCGAGCAGTACTTC. It yields the protein CAISESGTGEQYF.

The chain joins TRBV7-8 to TRBJ2-1; D remains unclear. Trimming pared 3 bases from V and 5 bases from J, leaving 2 bases between. The CDR3 length is 11 residues. Germline values: CDR1 SGHVS, CDR2 FQNEAQ. This CDR3 reads CASSLHNEQFF. CDR3 in DNA: TGTGCCAGCAGCTTGCACAATGAGCAGTTCTTC.

This chain connects TRBV7-6 to TRBJ2-7; D unclear. Looked up from germline, CDR1 is SGHVS and CDR2 is FNYEAQ. The CDR3 has 14 amino acids. V dropped 5 bases and J dropped 0 bases, with 11 bases sitting between them. The CDR3: CASSADPGSYEQYF. In DNA form, the CDR3 reads TGTGCCAGCAGCGCGGACCCAGGCTCCTACGAGCAGTACTTC.

As to this clone: A much more abundant neighbour one base away suggests this may be a read error. J is TRBJ2-5 and V is TRBV28; D perhaps matches TRBD2 (6 bases). The DNA matches TRBJ2-7 better at its end, which makes the J call doubtful. Per germline, CDR1 MDHEN and CDR2 SYDVKM. The CDR3 runs 17 residues. The DNA of the CDR3 is TGTGCCAGCAGTTTATGCATCCAGGGAGGAGATACGGGCGAGCAGTACTTC. This sequence encodes CASSLCIQGGDTGEQYF.

This clone was seen only a few times. The chain joins TRBV10-3 to TRBJ2-7; 7 bases map to TRBD2. CDR1 and CDR2 from the germline V gene are ENHRY and SYGVKD. J gave up 8 bases and V 2 bases, and 9 bases lay outside the gene matches. This CDR3 has 14 residues. The CDR3 DNA reads TGTGCCATCAGTGAGGCGGGAGCCACCATGAAGCAGTACTTC. It translates to CAISEAGATMKQYF.

The rearrangement joins TRBV7-2 to TRBJ1-4; TRBD1 matches 7 bases. V dropped 5 bases and J dropped 5; count of bases not matched to a gene: 5. CDR1 and CDR2 from the germline V gene are SGHTA and FQGNSA. The CDR3 totals 14 residues. DNA for the CDR3: TGTGCCAGCAGCCTACAGGGGCAAAATGAAAAACTGTTTTTT. This encodes CASSLQGQNEKLFF.

The chain's CDR3 is CASSLGTAELFF. In nucleotides, the CDR3 is TGTGCCAGCAGTCTCGGGACAGCCGAGCTGTTTTTT. The chain recombines TRBV28 with TRBJ2-2, with 7 nucleotides matching TRBD1. The CDR3 length is 12 residues. V was clipped by 5 bases and J by 11 bases; unmatched bases: 5. Looked up from germline, CDR1 is MDHEN and CDR2 is SYDVKM.